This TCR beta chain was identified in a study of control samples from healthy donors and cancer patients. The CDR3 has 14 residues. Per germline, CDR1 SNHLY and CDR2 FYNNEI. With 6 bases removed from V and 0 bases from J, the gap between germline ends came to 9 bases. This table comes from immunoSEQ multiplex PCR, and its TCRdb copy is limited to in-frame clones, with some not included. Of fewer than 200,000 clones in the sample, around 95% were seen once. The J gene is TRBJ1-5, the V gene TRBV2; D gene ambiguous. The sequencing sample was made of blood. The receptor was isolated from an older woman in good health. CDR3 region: CASSPGYSNQPQHF. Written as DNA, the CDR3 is TGTGCCAGCAGCCCCGGCTATAGCAATCAGCCCCAGCATTTT.